This entry lists 5 T cell receptor beta chains sequenced from one sample in a study of CD8 T cells in Susac syndrome. The authors reverse transcribed roughly 0.5 to 1 ug RNA with random hexamers. TCRdb re-derived calls from the immunoSEQ multiplex PCR reads in MiXCR, one entry per CDR3 protein. In the table there are approximately 280,000 distinct CDR3 sequences, 70% to 90% of which are singletons. The sample was CD8+ T cells from PBMCs. Receptors originate from a human donor with multiple sclerosis.

The chain links TRBV6-2 or TRBV6-3 to TRBJ2-5; 9 positions agree with TRBD1. The germline V gene has CDR1 MNHEY and CDR2 SVGEGT. The CDR3 is made up of 15 amino acids. Losses at the gene ends were 2 bases for V and 5 bases for J; bases not matched to a gene: 6. The CDR3 DNA is TGTGCCAGCAGTTACGGGGGACAGGGTTTGGAGACCCAGTACTTC. Its protein product is CASSYGGQGLETQYF.

The chain joins TRBV20-1 to TRBJ2-1, with TRBD2 matching over 11 bases. This CDR3 is 16 amino acids long. The germline gives CDR1 DFQATT, CDR2 SNEGSKA (reference sequence). Germline trimming cut 0 bases from V and 15 bases from J; bases unmatched to any gene: 16. This CDR3 is CSARDLISGRADLGFF. The CDR3, as DNA: TGCAGTGCTAGAGATTTAATTAGCGGGAGGGCCGATCTGGGGTTCTTC.

This rearrangement joins TRBV28 to TRBJ2-1; 9 bases are a match to TRBD2. CDR3 length: 14 amino acids. Germline V CDR1 and CDR2: MDHEN, SYDVKM. The V segment lost 6 bases and the J segment 5 bases; nucleotides outside the gene matches: 5. The CDR3 here is CASRSGRIHNEQFF. CDR3 DNA: TGTGCCAGCAGGAGCGGGAGGATCCACAATGAGCAGTTCTTC. Full variable domain (outside the CDR3, taken from reference TRBV28 and TRBJ2-1): DVKVTQSSRYLVKRTGEKVFLECVQDMDHENMFWYRQDPGLGLRLIYFSYDVKMKEKGDIPEGYSVSREKKERFSLILESASTNQTSMYLCASRSGRIHNEQFFGPGTRLTVL.

The V gene is TRBV6-5, the J gene TRBJ2-3, with D possibly matching TRBD2 (5 bases). V was trimmed by 0 bases and J by 0 bases, leaving 10 bases between them. The CDR3 length is 16 residues. From germline, CDR1 is MNHEY and CDR2 SVGAGI. Here the CDR3 DNA reads TGTGCCAGCAGTTACTCGTCCCGGGGTAGCACAGATACGCAGTATTTT. Protein: CASSYSSRGSTDTQYF.

This chain uses TRBV15 with TRBJ2-7; D gene unclear. This CDR3 is 14 amino acids long. Trimming removed 5 bases from V and 6 bases from J, with 17 bases in between. Germline CDR1 LNHNV, CDR2 YYDKDF (reference sequence). The CDR3 nucleotides read TGTGCCACCAGCCTAGAAAGGTACCGCAGCGAGCAGTACTTC. This encodes CATSLERYRSEQYF.